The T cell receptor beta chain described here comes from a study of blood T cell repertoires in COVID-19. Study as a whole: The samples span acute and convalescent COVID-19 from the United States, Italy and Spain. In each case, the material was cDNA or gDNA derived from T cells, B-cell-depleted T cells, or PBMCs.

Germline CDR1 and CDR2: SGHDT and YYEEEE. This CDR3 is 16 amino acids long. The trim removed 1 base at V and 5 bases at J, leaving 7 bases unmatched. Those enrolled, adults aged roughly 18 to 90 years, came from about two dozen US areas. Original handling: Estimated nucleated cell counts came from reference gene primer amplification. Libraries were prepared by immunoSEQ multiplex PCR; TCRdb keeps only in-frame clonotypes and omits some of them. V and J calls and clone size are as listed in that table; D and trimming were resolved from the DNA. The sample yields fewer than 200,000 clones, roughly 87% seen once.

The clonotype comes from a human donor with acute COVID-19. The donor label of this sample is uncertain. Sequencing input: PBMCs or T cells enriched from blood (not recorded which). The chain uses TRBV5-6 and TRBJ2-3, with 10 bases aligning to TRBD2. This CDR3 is CASSLRSGGVGDTQYF. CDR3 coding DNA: TGTGCCAGCAGCTTGCGAAGCGGGGGGGTTGGAGATACGCAGTATTTT.